This T cell receptor beta chain was profiled in a study of blood T cell repertoires in COVID-19. Study background: Samples came from the United States, Italy and Spain, spanning acute and convalescent COVID-19. In each case, the material was cDNA or gDNA derived from T cells, B-cell-depleted T cells, or PBMCs.

Methods used by the authors: It was from reference gene primer amplification that nucleated cell counts were estimated. The repertoire was sequenced with immunoSEQ multiplex PCR; TCRdb's copy has only in-frame clones and lacks some. V, J and clone size reflect that table, while D and trimming were determined from the DNA. Of around 430,000 clones listed, approximately 88% are singletons. One Seattle source followed patients from active infection through their disease course. CDR1 is KGHDR, CDR2 SFDVKD, per germline. The CDR3 is 14 amino acids. Trimming took 5 bases from V and 1 from J; bases not matched to a gene: 2.

The sequence was collected from a woman in her forties or fifties with COVID-19, enrolled during active disease. V is TRBV24-1 and J is TRBJ2-3; 7 positions match TRBD1. Source material: peripheral blood. CDR3 DNA sequence: TGTGCCACCAGTGGGACAGGAGGCACAGATACGCAGTATTTT. Amino acid sequence: CATSGTGGTDTQYF.